These 17 T cell receptor beta chains originate from one sample sequenced in a study of T cell repertoires in cytomegalovirus infection. MiXCR, applied by TCRdb to the reads, yields one record per CDR3 protein. The sample has roughly 800,000 distinct CDR3 sequences; about 28% are singletons. The antigens these receptors bind are not known. The input for sequencing was cultured CD8+ T cells from PBMCs, taken from culture after CMV antigen stimulation. Receptors originate from a human donor in good health (CMV status not recorded). Some clones in this sample may be carry-over from other donors' samples.

In regard to this clonotype: A read error may produce the germline difference seen at one junction end. The V call is TRBV13, the J call TRBJ1-2, with a weak D call TRBD1 (6 bases). Germline V gene sequence: CDR1 PRHDT, CDR2 FYEKMQ (reference sequence). This CDR3 region has 13 residues. The CDR3 sequence: CASSLGGTKGYTF. The CDR3 DNA is TGTGCCAGCAGCCTAGGGGGGACTAAGGGCTACACCTTC.

CDR3 in DNA: TGTGCCACCAAGGGGACGGCCTCGTCCTACAATGAGCAGTTCTTC. Amino acid sequence: CATKGTASSYNEQFF. The chain has TRBV12-3 or TRBV12-4 and TRBJ2-1; D tentatively reads TRBD1 or TRBD2 (5 bases each). Trimming shortened V by 10 bases and J by 1 base, and 17 bases separated the two germline ends. The CDR3 contains 15 residues.

There are a few counts of this clonotype. This chain joins TRBV6-1 and TRBJ2-7, with unresolved D. The CDR3 contains 14 residues. CDR1 is MNHNS and CDR2 is SASEGT in the germline V gene. Trimming stripped 6 bases from V and 1 base from J, with 13 bases between. The CDR3 DNA reads TGTGCCAGCAGACCGGACGGGCCGTCCTACGAGCAGTACGTC. Translating gives CASRPDGPSYEQYV.

This clonotype occurred many times. V usage is TRBV7-6 and J usage is TRBJ1-1; 11 positions match TRBD1. Germline values: CDR1 SGHVS, CDR2 FNYEAQ. This CDR3 is 16 amino acids long. V was pared by 5 bases and J by 5 bases, with 10 bases of the junction left unmatched. The CDR3 bases are TGTGCCAGCAGCCCACCCGGGACAGGGGGGAGAACTGAAGCTTTCTTT. Its translation: CASSPPGTGGRTEAFF.

The chain links TRBV6-6 to TRBJ2-1; 13 bases align to TRBD2. There are 15 residues in the CDR3. J lost 8 bases, V lost 4 bases, and 5 bases had no gene match. Germline values: CDR1 MNHNY, CDR2 SVGAGI (reference sequence). In nucleotides, the CDR3 is TGTGCCAGCAGTTCCGGGACTAGCGGGGAGCATGAGCAGTTCTTC. Its translation is CASSSGTSGEHEQFF.

In its sample, this clonotype was seen many times. The CDR3 spells CASSFTGTGEQFF. The CDR3 coding sequence is TGTGCCAGCAGCTTCACCGGGACAGGGGAGCAGTTCTTC. The chain links TRBV7-9 to TRBJ2-1; 9 nucleotides line up with TRBD1. V lost 3 bases to trimming and J lost 10 bases; unmatched junction nucleotides: 4. The CDR3 loop spans 13 amino acids. Germline CDR1 is SEHNR and CDR2 is FQNEAQ (reference sequence). The full variable domain, its missing parts supplied by reference TRBV7-9 and TRBJ2-1, is DTGVSQNPRHKITKRGQNVTFRCDPISEHNRLYWYRQTLGQGPEFLTYFQNEAQLEKSRLLSDRFSAERPKGSFSTLEIQRTEQGDSAMYLCASSFTGTGEQFFGPGTRLTVL.

This chain uses TRBV6-2 or TRBV6-3 with TRBJ1-4, with D possibly TRBD1 on 5 matching bases. CDR3 length: 14 residues. The germline V and J ends were trimmed by 6 bases and 5 bases, with 13 bases remaining between them. Germline CDR1 reads MNHEY; CDR2 reads SVGEGT. As DNA, the CDR3 is TGTGCCAGCAGAGACCCGGGACCCAATGAAAAACTGTTTTTT. Protein: CASRDPGPNEKLFF.

The V call is TRBV7-6, the J call TRBJ1-2; 7 bases align to TRBD1. Per the germline V gene, CDR1 is SGHVS and CDR2 is FNYEAQ. This CDR3 region has 13 residues. Trimming removed 5 bases from V and 6 bases from J; junction bases left unmatched: 6. CDR3 DNA sequence: TGTGCCAGCAGCCAAGGGGGCTTGGATGGCTACACCTTC. Its protein product is CASSQGGLDGYTF.

The chain has TRBV7-6 and TRBJ2-6, with 8 bases lining up with TRBD1. The ends lost 8 bases at V and 3 bases at J; junction bases unmatched: 3. Germline CDR1 SGHVS, CDR2 FNYEAQ. This CDR3 is 14 amino acids long. This chain's CDR3 is CASYGQGGANVLTF. CDR3 DNA sequence: TGTGCCAGCTACGGACAGGGTGGGGCCAACGTCCTGACTTTC.

The chain combines TRBV27 with TRBJ1-6; no clear D gene. V gave up 4 bases and J gave up 8 bases, with 30 bases separating them. Germline V gene data show CDR1 as MNHEY and CDR2 as SMNVEV (reference sequence). The CDR3 is 20 amino acids. CDR3 protein: CASSSTFSRGIKFLHSPLHF. In DNA, the CDR3 is TGTGCCAGCAGTTCGACTTTTAGCCGAGGGATTAAGTTCCTCCATTCACCCCTCCACTTT.

The table lists this clonotype with a few counts. This sequence joins TRBV20-1 and TRBJ1-2, with 7 bases aligning to TRBD1. The CDR3 totals 15 residues. Germline V gene sequence: CDR1 DFQATT, CDR2 SNEGSKA (reference sequence). Trimming removed 5 bases from V and 6 bases from J; junction bases left unmatched: 15. The CDR3 here is CSASPAADRFDGYTF. In DNA form, the CDR3 reads TGCAGTGCTTCCCCCGCGGCGGACAGGTTCGATGGCTACACCTTC.

V usage is TRBV6-2 or TRBV6-3 and J usage is TRBJ2-1; D is ambiguous. Germline CDR1 is MNHEY and CDR2 is SVGEGT. This CDR3 contains 14 residues. V lost 3 bases, J lost 5 bases, and 11 bases lay in between. Here the CDR3 reads CASSYSSSNNEQFF. CDR3 nucleotide sequence: TGTGCCAGCAGTTATTCTAGTAGCAACAATGAGCAGTTCTTC.

The chain uses TRBV4-1 and TRBJ1-5, with TRBD1 identical over 8 bases. Germline lookup yields CDR1 MGHRA and CDR2 YSYEKL. Trimming cost V 2 bases and J 3 bases; bases outside gene matches: 6. The CDR3 has 16 residues. As DNA, the CDR3 is TGCGCCAGCAGCCAACTTGGGACAGGTAACAATCAGCCCCAGCATTTT. Amino acid sequence: CASSQLGTGNNQPQHF.

This clonotype was seen a handful of times. This sequence joins TRBV7-9 and TRBJ1-4; 7 nucleotides match TRBD1. V trimming: 6 bases; J trimming: 8 bases; junction bases outside the gene matches: 6. The germline CDR1 and CDR2 sequences are SEHNR and FQNEAQ (reference sequence). The CDR3 is 13 amino acids. CDR3 sequence (DNA): TGTGCCAGCAGACCGGGACAGTCAGAAAAACTGTTTTTT. It translates to CASRPGQSEKLFF.

The rearrangement links TRBV5-1 to TRBJ2-6; 7 nucleotides line up with TRBD1. The junction had 20 bases not matched to a gene; V was cut back by 4 bases and J by 4 bases. Germline CDR1 reads SGHRS; CDR2 reads YFSETQ. The CDR3 has 20 amino acids. The CDR3 bases are TGCGCCAGCAGCCCGGAGAACACGGGACAGTTTATTATGGGGGCCAACGTCCTGACTTTC. This gives the protein CASSPENTGQFIMGANVLTF.

This clonotype has more than one count but fewer than ten. The CDR3 here is CASSLIGGGYRENTQYF. DNA for the CDR3: TGTGCCAGCAGCTTAATAGGGGGGGGCTACAGGGAGAATACGCAGTATTTT. The chain employs TRBV7-3 and TRBJ2-3; a possible D gene is TRBD2 (7 bases). Between the trimmed V and J ends, which lost 1 base and 7 bases, there was a span of 21 bases. The CDR3 contains 17 residues. Germline V CDR1 and CDR2: SGHTA, FQGTGA.

V gene TRBV7-9 combines with J gene TRBJ1-1; TRBD1 is a possible D gene (5 bases). Deletions cut 4 bases from V and 1 base from J, with 13 bases between. The CDR3 covers 15 residues. CDR1 is SEHNR and CDR2 is FQNEAQ in the germline V gene (reference sequence). The CDR3 region is CASSSARDANTEAFF. The CDR3 DNA reads TGTGCCAGCAGCTCTGCCCGGGACGCGAACACTGAAGCTTTCTTT.